The present T cell receptor (beta chain) was sequenced within a study of blood T cell repertoires in COVID-19. The overall study: The cDNA or gDNA used as material had been derived from T cells, B-cell-depleted T cells, or PBMCs.

Method: immunoSEQ multiplex PCR; TCRdb's copy keeps in-frame clones and lacks some. The table lists around 57,000 clones, more than 75% of them singletons. The junction had 4 bases not matched to a gene; V was cut back by 1 base and J by 4 bases. Germline CDR1 is LGHDT and CDR2 is YNNKEL (reference sequence). The CDR3 loop spans 14 amino acids. This receptor was taken from a man in his fifties or sixties with active COVID-19. The sequenced material came from peripheral blood. The V and J genes are TRBV3-1 (or the pseudogene TRBV3-2) and TRBJ2-7; the match to TRBD1 covers 7 bases. CDR3 loop: CASSQGPQGYEQYF. In nucleotides, the CDR3 is TGTGCCAGCAGCCAAGGGCCACAGGGGTACGAGCAGTACTTC.